The entry that follows covers one T cell receptor (beta chain) sequence. Only in-frame clones appear in the TCRdb table, and some are missing; sequencing was by immunoSEQ multiplex PCR. The data hold hundreds of thousands of clones, with around 82% observed a single time. The record originates from a study of blood T cell repertoires in COVID-19. The wider study: COVID-19 samples from acute and convalescent phases originated in the United States, Italy and Spain.

CDR1 and CDR2 from the germline V gene are WNHNN and SYGVQD (reference sequence). Trimming removed 3 bases from V and 3 bases from J; junction bases left unmatched: 6. The CDR3 has 16 residues. The source material was peripheral blood. J is TRBJ2-1 and V is TRBV10-1; TRBD1 agrees at 9 bases. The receptor was derived from a woman aged 45-59 years with acute or convalescent COVID-19. This CDR3 is CASSEIPGQGYNEQFF. The CDR3 bases are TGCGCCAGCAGTGAAATCCCGGGACAGGGCTACAATGAGCAGTTCTTC.